The sequence of this TCR beta chain was determined in a study of beta chain features in type 1 diabetes. General study points: Patients with type 1 diabetes carried fewer insertions and had more deletions at their VDJ junctions. Among patients with Type 1 diabetes, TCRB CDR3s were moderately but significantly shorter in every one of the four CD4+ subsets. The naive, central memory and Treg TCRB repertoires looked more alike in patients than they did in healthy donors. Whether HLA type influences TCRB rearrangement remained unresolved here.

What was sequenced were expressed TCRB transcripts, since all of the isolated RNA had been reverse transcribed. The protocol was immunoSEQ multiplex PCR, while the TCRdb copy is restricted to in-frame clones and leaves out a portion. Altogether 350,000 to 400,000 clones are present, over 10% being singletons, with the ten largest covering around 0.0099%. CD45RO/CCR7/CD25/CD127/CD95/CD27 sorting isolated CD4+ naive, central memory, regulatory and stem cell-like memory cells. This clone was seen a handful of times. Its antigen is unknown. This receptor was obtained from a woman younger than 35 with type 1 diabetes. The sample comprised naive CD4+ T cells from blood.

The CDR3 spells CASSPHQQGEQYF. In DNA form, the CDR3 reads TGTGCCAGCTCACCACACCAGCAGGGCGAGCAGTACTTC. V is TRBV18 and J is TRBJ2-7, with D tentatively TRBD1 (5 bases). Trimming pared 1 base from V and 6 bases from J, leaving 10 bases between. This CDR3 is built from 13 residues. CDR1 and CDR2 from the germline V gene are KGHSH and LQKENI. Using reference TRBV18 and TRBJ2-7 for the parts outside the CDR3, the full variable domain is NAGVMQNPRHLVRRRGQEARLRCSPMKGHSHVYWYRQLPEEGLKFMVYLQKENIIDESGMPKERFSAEFPKEGPSILRIQQVVRGDSAAYFCASSPHQQGEQYFGPGTRLTVT.